The rows below give T cell receptor beta chains drawn from one sample of a study of blood T cell repertoires in COVID-19. TCRdb keeps only in-frame clones here, not all; method: immunoSEQ multiplex PCR. In the table there are under 70,000 clones, less than 75% of which are singletons. Material: peripheral blood. These receptors were collected from a woman in her seventies with acute or convalescent COVID-19. Both conserved end residues are part of each CDR3. A D gene is named only where the DNA matches it firmly. Clone size is given for some rows only: seen once, a few or many times, or a class if the clone is expanded.

j_call clone_size v_call d_call cdr3_nt cdr3_aa
TRBJ1-2 few TRBV5-1 TRBD1 TGCGCCAGCAGCCCGACAGGGGGCGGAATCTATGGCTACACCTTC CASSPTGGGIYGYTF
TRBJ1-1 once TRBV5-6 TRBD1 TGTGCCAGCAGCTGGGCCGCGACAGGGCGCAACACTGAAGCTTTCTTT CASSWAATGRNTEAFF
TRBJ1-1 NA TRBV5-8 NA TGTGCCAGCAACGGGTTCGCGAACACTGAAGCTTTCTTT CASNGFANTEAFF
TRBJ1-5 few TRBV2 NA TGTGCCAGCAGTACCGCGGGGGGAAATCAGCCCCAGCATTTT CASSTAGGNQPQHF
TRBJ1-5 once TRBV15 TRBD1 TGTGCCACCAGCAGAGAGGGAACAGGGGGCTGGGGCCAGCCCCAGCATTTT CATSREGTGGWGQPQHF
TRBJ2-2 NA TRBV11-2 TRBD2 TGTGCCAGCAGCTTAGCCCGCGGGGGCACCGGGGAGCTGTTTTTT CASSLARGGTGELFF
TRBJ1-1 NA TRBV21-1 NA TGTGCCAGCAGCAAATTGGATAGTACAGGGAAGACAATGAACACTGAAGCTTTCTTT CASSKLDSTGKTMNTEAFF
TRBJ1-4 NA TRBV3-1/TRBV3-2 NA TGTGCCAGCAGCCAGGGACTATTGGCAACTAATGAAAAACTGTTTTTT CASSQGLLATNEKLFF
TRBJ1-1 NA TRBV12-2 NA TGTGCAAGTCGCTTACAACGGGGAGACACTGAAGCTTTCTTT CASRLQRGDTEAFF
TRBJ1-2 NA TRBV11-3 NA TGTGCCAGCAGCTTATCCGGGGGTCGGGGCTACACCTTC CASSLSGGRGYTF
TRBJ1-2 NA TRBV19 TRBD1 TGTGCTACCACGGACAGGCCGTCTGGCTATGGCTACACCTTC CATTDRPSGYGYTF
TRBJ2-7 NA TRBV3-1/TRBV3-2 TRBD2 TGTGCCAGCAGCCAAGAGGGCCTGGGCCTCTGGGGGGGCGAGCAGTACTTC CASSQEGLGLWGGEQYF
TRBJ2-2 NA TRBV24-1 NA TGTGCCACCAGGTCACAGGGGAACACCGGGGAGCTGTTTTTT CATRSQGNTGELFF
TRBJ1-5 few TRBV29-1 NA TGCAGCGCTTTAACAGGGTCAAATCAGCCCCAGCATTTT CSALTGSNQPQHF